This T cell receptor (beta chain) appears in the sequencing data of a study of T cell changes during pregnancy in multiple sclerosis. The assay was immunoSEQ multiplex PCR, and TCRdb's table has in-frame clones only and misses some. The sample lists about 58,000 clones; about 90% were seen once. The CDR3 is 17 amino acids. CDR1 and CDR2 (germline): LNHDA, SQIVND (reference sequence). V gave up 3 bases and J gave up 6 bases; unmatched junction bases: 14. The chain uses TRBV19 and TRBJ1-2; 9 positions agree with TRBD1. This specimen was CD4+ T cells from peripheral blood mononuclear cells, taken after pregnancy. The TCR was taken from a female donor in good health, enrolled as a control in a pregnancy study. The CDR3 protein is CASSMVGTGMMLDGYTF. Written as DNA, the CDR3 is TGTGCCAGTAGTATGGTCGGGACAGGGATGATGCTAGATGGCTACACCTTC.